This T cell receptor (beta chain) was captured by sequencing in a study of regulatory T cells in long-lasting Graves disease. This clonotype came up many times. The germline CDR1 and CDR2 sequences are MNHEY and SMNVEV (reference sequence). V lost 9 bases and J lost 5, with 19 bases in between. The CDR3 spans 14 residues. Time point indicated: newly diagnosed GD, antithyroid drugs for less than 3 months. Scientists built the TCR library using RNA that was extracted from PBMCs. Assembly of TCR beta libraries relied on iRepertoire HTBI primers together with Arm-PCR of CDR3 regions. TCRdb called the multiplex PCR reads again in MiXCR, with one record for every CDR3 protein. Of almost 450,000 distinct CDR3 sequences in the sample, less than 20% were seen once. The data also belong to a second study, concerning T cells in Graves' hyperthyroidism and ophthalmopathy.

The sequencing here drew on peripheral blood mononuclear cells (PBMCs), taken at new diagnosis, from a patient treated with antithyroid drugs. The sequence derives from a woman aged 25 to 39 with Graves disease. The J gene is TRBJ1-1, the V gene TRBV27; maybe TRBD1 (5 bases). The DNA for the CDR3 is TGTGCCAGTGCCCGAGGTGGTGGGGCGACTGAAGCTTTCTTT. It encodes CASARGGGATEAFF.